Listed here are 10 T cell receptor beta chains from one sample, sequenced in a study of T-cell reconstitution after alpha-beta-depleted transplantation in children. Unique molecular identifiers featured in how the TCRbeta library was prepared. TCRdb re-called the PCR reads through MiXCR, storing one row per CDR3 protein. The sample includes approximately 270,000 distinct CDR3 sequences, about a tenth of them seen just once. The material sequenced was PBMCs from the stem cell graft donor, taken from the stem cell graft. Source of these receptors: a human donor who donated a stem cell graft to a child with SCID.

This clonotype came up a few times. The V and J genes are TRBV3-1 and TRBJ2-5, with a weak D call TRBD1 (6 bases). Trimming took off 0 bases at V and 5 bases at J, with 10 bases between the two ends. The CDR3 covers 14 residues. The germline V gene has CDR1 LGHDT and CDR2 YNNKEL (reference sequence). CDR3 amino acids: CASSQDPGVETQYF. CDR3 sequence (DNA): TGTGCCAGCAGCCAAGACCCAGGGGTGGAGACCCAGTACTTC.

This clonotype occurred a few times. V gene TRBV5-5 combines with J gene TRBJ1-5; D unclear. Germline CDR1 is SGHKS and CDR2 is YYEKEE (reference sequence). The V end lost 0 bases, the J end lost 5 bases, and 12 bases lay between the germline ends. The CDR3 consists of 15 residues. The CDR3 bases are TGTGCCAGCAGCTTGGGAGGTCTTTTGTATCAGCCCCAGCATTTT. This encodes CASSLGGLLYQPQHF.

Ten or more counts support this clonotype. This chain joins TRBV5-5 and TRBJ1-1; D gene uncertain. V was clipped by 4 bases and J by 2 bases, with 9 bases between them. CDR3 length: 13 amino acids. CDR1 is SGHKS and CDR2 is YYEKEE in the germline V gene (reference sequence). The CDR3 DNA follows: TGTGCCAGCAGCGTGGCATTCAACACTGAAGCTTTCTTT. Its translation is CASSVAFNTEAFF.

The chain couples TRBV20-1 to TRBJ2-7; perhaps D is TRBD1 or TRBD2 (7 bases each). The CDR3 extends over 12 amino acids. The germline gives CDR1 DFQATT, CDR2 SNEGSKA (reference sequence). Trimming shortened V by 6 bases and J by 5 bases, and 14 bases separated the two germline ends. CDR3 nucleotides: TGCAGTGCCCAGGGGGGGCTCAACGAGCAGTACTTC. Translated: CSAQGGLNEQYF.

This clonotype showed up many times. The rearrangement links TRBV2 to TRBJ1-2; TRBD1 aligns across 7 bases. The CDR3 is made up of 14 amino acids. Trimming took 6 bases from V and 4 from J; bases not matched to a gene: 8. Germline V gene sequence: CDR1 SNHLY, CDR2 FYNNEI. In DNA, the CDR3 is TGTGCCAGCAGAGATAACAGGGGATCCTATGGCTACACCTTC. It codes for CASRDNRGSYGYTF.

In this sample, this clonotype turned up many times. The V call is TRBV12-3 or TRBV12-4, the J call TRBJ1-1; D call uncertain. Trimming shortened V by 2 bases and J by 3 bases, and 4 bases separated the two germline ends. The CDR3 is made up of 12 amino acids. The chain's CDR3 is CASSLLDTEAFF. CDR3 sequence (DNA): TGTGCCAGCAGTTTACTAGACACTGAAGCTTTCTTT.

CDR3 DNA sequence: TGTGCCACCCGGGACAGGACCACAGATACGCAGTATTTT. Translating it yields CATRDRTTDTQYF. This chain connects TRBV2 to TRBJ2-3; 8 bases fit TRBD1. CDR1 and CDR2 (germline): SNHLY, FYNNEI. V trimming: 10 bases; J trimming: 2 bases; junction bases outside the gene matches: 5. The CDR3 has 13 residues.

The sample holds a few counts of this clonotype. The V call is TRBV12-5, the J call TRBJ2-1; possible D gene TRBD1, 5 bases. Looked up from germline, CDR1 is LGHNT and CDR2 is FRNRAP. Trimming took 3 bases from V and 8 from J, leaving 35 bases between them. The CDR3 covers 21 residues. The CDR3 DNA sequence: TGTGCTAGTGGTTTTATCTCTGCGCTCGGGTCCCGAGGTAAGACAGTGGATGAGCAGTTCTTC. Translated: CASGFISALGSRGKTVDEQFF.

A remark on this clonotype: One end of the junction varies from germline; a read error may be responsible. The chain carries TRBV19 and TRBJ1-2; no clear D gene. Germline V gene lookup returns CDR1 LNHDA and CDR2 SQIVND (reference sequence). The CDR3 runs to 11 residues. DNA for the CDR3: TGTGCCAGTAGTTTCCGTGGAGGAGAGTCTTTC. Encoded protein: CASSFRGGESF.

The J gene is TRBJ2-1, the V gene TRBV7-2; 8 bases match TRBD1. CDR3 length: 16 residues. CDR1 is SGHTA, CDR2 FQGNSA, per germline. V shed 1 base and J 2 bases; nucleotides not matched to a gene: 4. The CDR3 here is CASSLEAGGTYNEQFF. Written as DNA, the CDR3 is TGTGCCAGCAGCTTAGAAGCAGGGGGCACCTACAATGAGCAGTTCTTC.